The clone carrying this TCR beta chain occurred many times. The data belong to a study of human T cells and chemical hapten exposure. TCRdb recomputed calls from the RACE reads with MiXCR, one row per CDR3 protein. The sample records roughly 100,000 distinct CDR3 sequences, around 9.6% being singletons. Noted time point: pre-sensitization, week 0. The treatment: therapeutic diphenylcyclopropenone sensitization with weekly scalp DPC. Germline V lookup: CDR1 MNHNS, CDR2 SASEGT. The CDR3 consists of 15 residues. The V segment lost 6 bases and the J segment 2 bases; nucleotides outside the gene matches: 7.

This sequence was found in a woman in her thirties or forties with alopecia areata. Some clones in this sample may be carry-over from other donors' samples. The material was whole blood, obtained in connection with sensitization to the hapten diphenylcyclopropenone (DPC). The rearrangement joins TRBV6-1 to TRBJ2-4; 7 bases agree with TRBD2. CDR3: CASRGSGTTKNIQYF. The CDR3 DNA reads TGTGCCAGCAGAGGCAGCGGGACGACCAAAAACATTCAGTACTTC.